This T cell receptor (beta chain) was sequenced during a study of T-cell reconstitution after alpha-beta-depleted transplantation in children. This clonotype was counted a few times. Preparation of the TCRbeta library was carried out with unique molecular identifiers. One entry per CDR3 protein results from TCRdb running MiXCR on the PCR reads. Of 420,000 or so distinct CDR3 sequences listed, approximately 10% are singletons. V dropped 6 bases and J dropped 3; count of bases not matched to a gene: 5. The CDR3 loop spans 14 amino acids. The germline gives CDR1 MNHEY, CDR2 SVGEGT. The source material was PBMCs from the stem cell graft donor, sampled from the stem cell graft. This clonotype was sampled from a human donor who donated a stem cell graft to a child with acute myeloid leukemia. The V and J genes are TRBV6-2 or TRBV6-3 and TRBJ1-5, with 7 bases identical to TRBD1. This CDR3 reads CASRNDRANQPQHF. The CDR3 nucleotides read TGTGCCAGCAGAAACGACAGGGCCAATCAGCCCCAGCATTTT.